The clone carrying this T cell receptor (beta chain) came up many times. These data come from a study of T-cell memory formation after mild COVID-19. Study information: TCR clusters were mostly confined to one donor each.

The germline gives CDR1 MGHRA, CDR2 YSYEKL. The CDR3 runs to 16 residues. Trimming stripped 5 bases from V and 1 base from J, with 17 bases between. TCRdb fed the 5' RACE reads into MiXCR, producing one record per CDR3 protein. The table lists around 36,000 distinct CDR3 sequences, roughly an eighth of them singletons, with just under 30% in the top ten. This TCR was recovered from a man between 18 and 35 years old who had mild COVID-19 (a few samples of this study predate the infection). Cell type and time point are not known. This sequence joins TRBV4-1 and TRBJ1-1; D gene ambiguous. Sequencing used PBMCs or a T cell subset sorted from them (not recorded which). The CDR3 nucleotides are TGCGCCAGCAGCAGCAGGACTGGGCAGCAGAACACTGAAGCTTTCTTT. Protein: CASSSRTGQQNTEAFF.